This record looks at one T cell receptor (beta chain) sequence and its context. The length of the CDR3 is 15 residues. Trimming took 5 bases from V and 6 from J; bases not matched to a gene: 6. Germline values: CDR1 SGHVS, CDR2 FNYEAQ. Per the original data handling: Reference gene primer amplification yielded estimated nucleated cell counts. The protocol was immunoSEQ multiplex PCR, while the TCRdb copy is restricted to in-frame clones and leaves out a portion. That table gives V, J and clone size, and the DNA gave D and trimming. This table has nearly 110,000 clones, around 88% appearing once. The source of the sample is a study of blood T cell repertoires in COVID-19. On the study more broadly: Both acute and convalescent COVID-19 samples were obtained from the United States, Italy and Spain. T cells, B-cell-depleted T cells, or PBMCs supplied cDNA or gDNA.

The chain joins TRBV7-6 to TRBJ2-2; 10 bases line up with TRBD2. Material: peripheral blood. This clonotype was obtained from a man aged 50 or older with active or convalescent COVID-19. CDR3: CASSPSGLAPGELFF. For the CDR3, the DNA is TGTGCCAGCAGCCCCTCGGGACTAGCGCCCGGGGAGCTGTTTTTT.